The rows below give T cell receptor beta chains drawn from one sample of a study of T cells in Graves' hyperthyroidism and ophthalmopathy. One entry per CDR3 protein, called by TCRdb with MiXCR from the multiplex PCR reads. In the table there are about 250,000 distinct CDR3 sequences, around 25% of which are singletons. Sequencing input: blood. These receptors were collected from a woman aged 40 to 49 with Graves' ophthalmopathy. Each CDR3 is given with its conserved first and last residue. The D gene is left open where the match is weak. Size is stated for part of the rows, as once, few or many counts, or as a class when the clone is expanded.

clone size,J gene,V gene,D gene,CDR3 DNA,CDR3 protein
many,TRBJ1-2,TRBV20-1,TRBD1,TGCAGTGCTAGAGATTGGCAAGGGGGCTTCTATGGCTACACCTTC,CSARDWQGGFYGYTF
many,TRBJ2-2,TRBV10-1,.,TGCGCCAGCAGTGAAGGGTTCACCGGGGAGCTGTTTTTT,CASSEGFTGELFF
.,TRBJ1-1,TRBV11-2,.,TGTGCCAGCAGCCCGCAGGGCGGCAATTTGGACACTGAAGCTTTCTTT,CASSPQGGNLDTEAFF
.,TRBJ2-5,TRBV28,TRBD1,TGTGCCAGCAGATCTACCATACAGGGGAGCCAAGAGACCCAGTACTTC,CASRSTIQGSQETQYF
.,TRBJ1-2,TRBV28,.,TGTGCCAGCAGTCCCGGATCGTCTGCCCAGCTCTTC,CASSPGSSAQLF
many,TRBJ2-4,TRBV5-5,.,TGTGCCAGCAGCTTGGTTGGGTCCATAGGCAAAAACATTCAGTACTTC,CASSLVGSIGKNIQYF
many,TRBJ2-7,TRBV18,TRBD2,TGTGCCAGCTCACCTAGCGGGACTATGTACGAGCAGTACTTC,CASSPSGTMYEQYF
many,TRBJ2-5,TRBV12-3/TRBV12-4,.,TGTGCCAGCAGTTCAACATTGAATTTAGAGACCCAGTACTTC,CASSSTLNLETQYF
.,TRBJ1-5,TRBV27,TRBD1,TGTGCCAGCAGTCCAGACAGGGAAAGGCCCCAGCATTTT,CASSPDRERPQHF
.,TRBJ1-2,TRBV19,.,TGTGCCAGTGGAATCACAGAGAACTATGGCTACATCTTC,CASGITENYGYIF
many,TRBJ2-7,TRBV29-1,.,TGCAGCGTTGAAGTGGGCAGAGTCGAGCAGTACTTC,CSVEVGRVEQYF
many,TRBJ1-5,TRBV6-5,.,TGTGCCAGCAGAAGAAGAGCGCCTAATCAGCCCCAGCATTTT,CASRRRAPNQPQHF
.,TRBJ2-7,TRBV5-1,.,TGCGCCAGCGGCTTAGTCGACCCTGACTACGAGCAGTACTTC,CASGLVDPDYEQYF
many,TRBJ1-3,TRBV11-2,.,TGTGCCAGCAGCTTAATGTCAACTGGAAACACCATATATTTT,CASSLMSTGNTIYF
many,TRBJ1-5,TRBV27,TRBD1,TGTGCCAGCAGCAGACAGGGACCCAATCAGCCCCAGCATTTT,CASSRQGPNQPQHF
few,TRBJ1-2,TRBV6-1,.,TGTGCCACCGGGGACGTATTTTATGGCTACACCTTC,CATGDVFYGYTF
many,TRBJ2-2,TRBV30,.,TGTGCCTGGGCCCGACTGAACACCGGGGAGCTGTTTTTT,CAWARLNTGELFF
.,TRBJ1-5,TRBV11-2,.,TGTGCCAGCAAGCGGGATTCCAATCAGCCCCAGCATTTT,CASKRDSNQPQHF
few,TRBJ2-7,TRBV24-1,.,TGTGCCACCAGTGACCGGGGCGATGCCCCCTACGAGCGGTACTTC,CATSDRGDAPYERYF
many,TRBJ2-7,TRBV6-2/TRBV6-3,TRBD2,TGTGCCAGCCACGGGACTAGCGGGCTTTACGAGCAGTACTTC,CASHGTSGLYEQYF
many,TRBJ1-2,TRBV7-2,.,TGTGCCAGCAGCCCGCAGGGAAACTATGGCTACACCTTC,CASSPQGNYGYTF
many,TRBJ2-4,TRBV12-3/TRBV12-4,TRBD1,TGTGCCACCCCACAGGGGAAAGGGGTAACCAAAAACATTCAGTACTTC,CATPQGKGVTKNIQYF
.,TRBJ2-5,TRBV2,TRBD2,TGTGCCAGCAGTGAGGGGACCGCGGCGGGAGCTTCGGAGACCCAGTACTTC,CASSEGTAAGASETQYF
many,TRBJ2-7,TRBV6-5,TRBD1,TGTGCCAGCAGGGGGACAGGGGTCTCCTACGAGCAGTACTTC,CASRGTGVSYEQYF
.,TRBJ1-5,TRBV7-8,.,TGTGCCAGCAGCGGACGGACTAATCAGCCCCAGCATTTT,CASSGRTNQPQHF
many,TRBJ1-2,TRBV2,TRBD1,TGTGCCAGCAGGACAGGGCCTGGGAATGGCTACACCTTC,CASRTGPGNGYTF
.,TRBJ1-1,TRBV20-1,TRBD1,TGCAGTGCTAGTGTACCGGGACAGAAGAACACTGAAGCTTTCTTT,CSASVPGQKNTEAFF
many,TRBJ1-1,TRBV10-3,.,TGTGCCATCAGTGAGTCGGCGGCCAGTAGCATGAACACTGAAGCTTTCTTT,CAISESAASSMNTEAFF
many,TRBJ1-2,TRBV6-2/TRBV6-3,.,TGTGCCAGCAGCCGGGACAACTCTAACTATGGCTACACCTTC,CASSRDNSNYGYTF
.,TRBJ1-1,TRBV12-3/TRBV12-4,.,TGTGCCAGCAGTTTGGGGGGTGGAACTGAAGCTCTCTTT,CASSLGGGTEALF
.,TRBJ2-2,TRBV2,.,.,CASSEAYEQYFGPDTGELFF
many,TRBJ2-5,TRBV4-1,.,TGCGCCAGCAGCCAAGATACGGCAGGGCAAAAGACCCAGTACTTC,CASSQDTAGQKTQYF
.,TRBJ1-2,TRBV6-1,.,TGTGCCAGCGTAGAGGGGGTCGTGGTTAACTATGGCTACACCTTC,CASVEGVVVNYGYTF
many,TRBJ2-7,TRBV5-1,TRBD1,TGCGCCAGCAGCTTGACAGGGGGCTCACGCTCCTACGAGCAGTACTTC,CASSLTGGSRSYEQYF
.,TRBJ1-1,TRBV11-1,TRBD1,TGTGCCAGCAGCTTAGGGGGGACAGGGCCGTACACTGAAGCTTTCTTT,CASSLGGTGPYTEAFF
many,TRBJ2-7,TRBV20-1,TRBD2,TGCAGTGCTAGGCGGGAGACCTACGAGCAGTACTTC,CSARRETYEQYF
many,TRBJ1-3,TRBV30,.,TGTGCCCAGATTGTCTCTGGAAACACCATATATTTT,CAQIVSGNTIYF
many,TRBJ2-7,TRBV28,TRBD1,TGTGCCAGCAGTTTAAAACCGGGACAGGAGACCTACGAGCAGTACTTC,CASSLKPGQETYEQYF
many,TRBJ1-5,TRBV15,.,TGTGCCACCAGCAGAGATTCGGGGACTCAAGTTGGCAATCAGCCCCAGCATTTT,CATSRDSGTQVGNQPQHF
many,TRBJ2-7,TRBV28,.,TGTGCCAGCGGCCAAGACCGGACGTTCCCCTACGAGCAGTACTTC,CASGQDRTFPYEQYF
many,TRBJ1-3,TRBV28,.,TGTGCCAGCAATTACGACCGTTACTCTGGAAACACCATATATTTT,CASNYDRYSGNTIYF
few,TRBJ1-6,TRBV3-1,.,TGTGCCAGCAGCCAAGAATTTCCAGGGTCAGGAGTTTCACCCCTCCACTTT,CASSQEFPGSGVSPLHF
many,TRBJ1-5,TRBV10-1,TRBD1,TGCGCCAGCAGTGAGGGACCGGGACAGGGGGCGCAGCCCCAGCATTTT,CASSEGPGQGAQPQHF
.,TRBJ2-5,TRBV2,.,TGTGCCAGCAGTGTCGGACCACACCCAGAGACCCAGTACTTC,CASSVGPHPETQYF
many,TRBJ2-7,TRBV5-6,.,TGTGCCAGCAGCTTGGGCGGCGGCAGTTTCTCCTACGAGCAGTACTTC,CASSLGGGSFSYEQYF
many,TRBJ1-3,TRBV12-3/TRBV12-4,.,TGTGCCAGCATTGACTGGAGCTCTGGAAACACCATATATTTT,CASIDWSSGNTIYF
many,TRBJ1-3,TRBV29-1,.,TGCAGCGTTGAAGACGTAGCAATCTCTGGAAACACCATATATTTT,CSVEDVAISGNTIYF
.,TRBJ2-7,TRBV20-1,TRBD2,TGCAGTGCTAGTACATCCGCTAGCGGGAGTCCCTACGAGCAGTACTTC,CSASTSASGSPYEQYF
.,TRBJ1-1,TRBV19,.,TGTGCCAGTAGTTCCCAGGGATACACTGAAGCTTTCTTT,CASSSQGYTEAFF
.,TRBJ1-5,TRBV18,.,TGTGCCAGCTCACCTCAGGGTTCCAGCCGGCAGCCCCAGCATTTT,CASSPQGSSRQPQHF